The clone carrying this T cell receptor (beta chain) showed up just a few times. What it binds is unknown. The sample belongs to a study of a mutant IDH1 vaccine in newly diagnosed glioma. Study summary: Vaccines were begun 4-6 weeks after radiotherapy alone, or with temozolomide cycles. Those enrolled had earlier been treated with radiotherapy, temozolomide, or both, mostly both.

This table comes from immunoSEQ multiplex PCR, and its TCRdb copy is limited to in-frame clones, with some not included. The table records fewer than 75,000 clones, about four fifths of them present only once. As for time point: week 11, during vaccination. It was 300 ug of mutant IDH1 20-mer peptide that made up each vaccine dose, given with topical imiquimod. Trimming pared 7 bases from V and 5 bases from J, leaving 15 bases between. This CDR3 comprises 14 residues. Germline V gene lookup returns CDR1 MNHNS and CDR2 SASEGT. The receptor was isolated from a woman between 50 and 59 years old with glioma. The chain has TRBV6-1 and TRBJ2-1; weak D call: TRBD1 (6 bases). The sequences come from PBMCs, collected from a glioma patient whose treatment included an IDH1 peptide vaccine. CDR3 loop: CASTADRFNNEQFF. The CDR3, as DNA: TGTGCCAGCACTGCGGACAGATTTAACAATGAGCAGTTCTTC.